A selection of T cell receptor beta chains follows, all from one sample in a study of blood T cells in healthy people across ages. From the 5' RACE reads, TCRdb called clonotypes with MiXCR, one entry per CDR3 protein. Among 580,000 or so distinct CDR3 sequences listed, 40% to 50% were seen once. The specimen was blood. The origin of the receptors is a man of 80 years or more in good health. CDR3s include the opening cysteine and the closing phenylalanine or tryptophan. The D gene is left open where the match is weak. Size values are once, few and many counts, or a class for expanded clones, and some rows have none.

j_gene: TRBJ2-1
abundance: .
d_gene: .
v_gene: TRBV6-5
CDR3aa: CASSKYGTHYNEQFF
CDR3nt: TGTGCCAGCAGCAAATACGGGACCCACTACAATGAGCAGTTCTTC

j_gene: TRBJ2-5
abundance: .
d_gene: TRBD2
v_gene: TRBV20-1
CDR3aa: CSASLAGHNEQYF
CDR3nt: TGCAGTGCTTCCCTAGCGGGCCACAATGAGCAGTACTTC

j_gene: TRBJ2-5
abundance: .
d_gene: TRBD2
v_gene: TRBV5-1
CDR3aa: CASSLGMLAGGDNEQYF
CDR3nt: TGCGCCAGCAGCTTGGGGATGCTAGCGGGAGGTGACAATGAGCAGTACTTC

j_gene: TRBJ2-5
abundance: .
d_gene: TRBD2
v_gene: TRBV10-3
CDR3aa: CAISDSLAGGQETQYF
CDR3nt: TGTGCCATCAGTGACTCTCTTGCGGGGGGGCAAGAGACCCAGTACTTC

j_gene: TRBJ1-2
abundance: .
d_gene: TRBD1
v_gene: TRBV7-2
CDR3aa: CASSYPPGQGRGYTF
CDR3nt: TGTGCCAGCAGCTATCCTCCGGGACAGGGGAGAGGCTACACCTTC

j_gene: TRBJ1-1
abundance: few
d_gene: .
v_gene: TRBV5-4
CDR3aa: CASNSPNTEAFF
CDR3nt: TGTGCCAGCAACTCTCCGAACACTGAAGCTTTCTTT

j_gene: TRBJ2-7
abundance: .
d_gene: .
v_gene: TRBV24-1
CDR3aa: CATSDLQSGYF
CDR3nt: TGTGCCACCAGTGATTTGCAGTCCGGGTACTTC

j_gene: TRBJ2-3
abundance: .
d_gene: .
v_gene: TRBV20-1
CDR3aa: CSPKVSGTDTQYF
CDR3nt: TGCAGTCCAAAGGTTTCCGGCACAGATACGCAGTATTTT

j_gene: TRBJ2-3
abundance: .
d_gene: .
v_gene: TRBV12-3/TRBV12-4
CDR3aa: CASSLEAVGAGDTQYF
CDR3nt: TGTGCCAGCAGTTTAGAAGCGGTGGGAGCCGGAGATACGCAGTATTTT

j_gene: TRBJ2-3
abundance: .
d_gene: TRBD1
v_gene: TRBV7-9
CDR3aa: CASSLDGQGTDTQYF
CDR3nt: TGTGCCAGCAGCTTAGATGGACAGGGCACAGATACGCAGTATTTT

j_gene: TRBJ2-3
abundance: many
d_gene: TRBD2
v_gene: TRBV6-6
CDR3aa: CASRSSGVSTDTQYF
CDR3nt: TGTGCCAGCAGATCTAGCGGGGTTAGCACAGATACGCAGTATTTT

j_gene: TRBJ2-7
abundance: few
d_gene: .
v_gene: TRBV7-2
CDR3aa: CASSLSLGPLSPYEQYF
CDR3nt: TGTGCCAGCAGCTTATCTCTCGGACCCCTGAGCCCCTACGAGCAGTACTTC

j_gene: TRBJ2-3
abundance: .
d_gene: TRBD1
v_gene: TRBV2
CDR3aa: CASSVAGTGIDTQYF
CDR3nt: TGTGCCAGCAGTGTGGCCGGGACAGGTATAGATACGCAGTATTTT

j_gene: TRBJ1-5
abundance: .
d_gene: TRBD1
v_gene: TRBV27
CDR3aa: CASSAATGLGQPQHF
CDR3nt: TGTGCCAGCAGTGCCGCGACAGGGTTGGGTCAGCCCCAGCATTTT

j_gene: TRBJ2-1
abundance: few
d_gene: TRBD2
v_gene: TRBV9
CDR3aa: CASSFKGAGGINEQFF
CDR3nt: TGTGCCAGCAGCTTTAAGGGGGCGGGAGGGATCAATGAGCAGTTCTTC

j_gene: TRBJ2-7
abundance: few
d_gene: .
v_gene: TRBV7-9
CDR3aa: CASSSDIPPYEQYF
CDR3nt: TGTGCCAGCAGCTCAGATATCCCCCCCTACGAGCAGTACTTC

j_gene: TRBJ2-7
abundance: few
d_gene: .
v_gene: TRBV15
CDR3aa: CATSRTSGTGYEQYF
CDR3nt: TGTGCCACCAGCAGAACTAGCGGGACAGGGTACGAGCAGTACTTC

j_gene: TRBJ2-1
abundance: .
d_gene: .
v_gene: TRBV28
CDR3aa: CASSLPTGTPRGQFF
CDR3nt: TGTGCCAGCAGTTTACCGACCGGGACGCCGAGGGGGCAGTTCTTC

j_gene: TRBJ2-1
abundance: .
d_gene: TRBD2
v_gene: TRBV11-2
CDR3aa: CASTFSGGNGDEQFF
CDR3nt: TGTGCCAGCACCTTTAGCGGGGGGAACGGCGATGAGCAGTTCTTC

j_gene: TRBJ2-3
abundance: .
d_gene: .
v_gene: TRBV7-9
CDR3aa: CASSFLGGTTDTRYF
CDR3nt: TGTGCCAGCAGCTTTCTAGGGGGGACGACAGATACGCGGTATTTT

j_gene: TRBJ1-4
abundance: few
d_gene: TRBD1
v_gene: TRBV10-3
CDR3aa: CAISARDRGIGANEKLFF
CDR3nt: TGTGCCATCAGCGCCCGGGACAGGGGGATCGGAGCTAATGAAAAACTGTTTTTT

j_gene: TRBJ2-1
abundance: .
d_gene: .
v_gene: TRBV7-2
CDR3aa: CASSVTDYGDSNEQFF
CDR3nt: TGTGCCAGCAGCGTTACGGACTACGGAGATAGCAATGAGCAGTTCTTC

j_gene: TRBJ2-7
abundance: .
d_gene: .
v_gene: TRBV5-8
CDR3aa: CASSFRGQLYEQYF
CDR3nt: TGTGCCAGCAGCTTCCGGGGACAACTATACGAGCAGTACTTC

j_gene: TRBJ1-1
abundance: .
d_gene: TRBD1
v_gene: TRBV11-1
CDR3aa: CAGSLDRGRETEAFF
CDR3nt: TGTGCCGGCAGCTTGGACAGGGGGCGGGAGACTGAAGCTTTCTTT

j_gene: TRBJ2-1
abundance: .
d_gene: TRBD2
v_gene: TRBV12-3/TRBV12-4
CDR3aa: CASSPGLAGAGEQFF
CDR3nt: TGTGCCAGCAGTCCCGGACTAGCGGGAGCCGGGGAGCAGTTCTTC

j_gene: TRBJ2-2
abundance: .
d_gene: .
v_gene: TRBV7-9
CDR3aa: CASSLVDGGRTGELFF
CDR3nt: TGTGCCAGCAGCTTAGTCGACGGGGGCAGAACCGGGGAGCTGTTTTTT

j_gene: TRBJ2-7
abundance: few
d_gene: TRBD1
v_gene: TRBV6-6
CDR3aa: CASYDGTGAYEQYF
CDR3nt: TGTGCCAGCTACGACGGGACAGGGGCATACGAGCAGTACTTC

j_gene: TRBJ1-5
abundance: .
d_gene: TRBD1
v_gene: TRBV20-1
CDR3aa: CSALRTGTYSNQPQHF
CDR3nt: TGCAGTGCGTTGAGGACAGGGACATATAGCAATCAGCCCCAGCATTTT

j_gene: TRBJ1-1
abundance: once
d_gene: .
v_gene: TRBV30
CDR3aa: CAWSLGQGNTEAFF
CDR3nt: TGTGCCTGGAGCCTAGGCCAGGGGAACACTGAAGCTTTCTTT

j_gene: TRBJ1-4
abundance: few
d_gene: TRBD1
v_gene: TRBV20-1
CDR3aa: CSATKGASGEKLFF
CDR3nt: TGCAGTGCTACGAAGGGGGCGTCGGGTGAAAAACTGTTTTTT

j_gene: TRBJ2-4
abundance: few
d_gene: .
v_gene: TRBV20-1
CDR3aa: CSARDRFGPKNIQYF
CDR3nt: TGCAGTGCTAGAGATCGGTTCGGGCCCAAAAACATTCAGTACTTC

j_gene: TRBJ2-5
abundance: many
d_gene: TRBD1
v_gene: TRBV6-5
CDR3aa: CASSYRPGGISETQYF
CDR3nt: TGTGCCAGCAGTTACCGTCCAGGGGGCATCTCAGAGACCCAGTACTTC

j_gene: TRBJ2-3
abundance: .
d_gene: TRBD1
v_gene: TRBV12-3/TRBV12-4
CDR3aa: CASSVRQGVDTQYF
CDR3nt: TGTGCCAGCAGTGTAAGACAGGGTGTCGATACGCAGTATTTT

j_gene: TRBJ2-5
abundance: .
d_gene: TRBD1
v_gene: TRBV12-3/TRBV12-4
CDR3aa: CASSFRTGAPRETQYF
CDR3nt: TGTGCCAGCAGTTTTCGGACAGGGGCCCCAAGGGAGACCCAGTACTTC

j_gene: TRBJ2-1
abundance: .
d_gene: TRBD2
v_gene: TRBV6-5
CDR3aa: CASSLEPGGPNEQFF
CDR3nt: TGTGCCAGCAGTCTTGAGCCGGGAGGGCCCAATGAGCAGTTCTTC

j_gene: TRBJ2-3
abundance: .
d_gene: .
v_gene: TRBV28
CDR3aa: CASSPRLGESTDTQYF
CDR3nt: TGTGCCAGCAGTCCCCGTCTAGGAGAGAGCACAGATACGCAGTATTTT

j_gene: TRBJ2-3
abundance: .
d_gene: TRBD2
v_gene: TRBV7-7
CDR3aa: CASSLGLAGTTDTQYF
CDR3nt: TGTGCTAGCAGCTTAGGACTAGCGGGGACCACAGATACGCAGTATTTT

j_gene: TRBJ2-1
abundance: .
d_gene: TRBD1
v_gene: TRBV20-1
CDR3aa: CSATRGPNNEQFF
CDR3nt: TGCAGTGCTACCAGGGGGCCCAACAATGAGCAGTTCTTC

j_gene: TRBJ2-7
abundance: few
d_gene: TRBD2
v_gene: TRBV20-1
CDR3aa: CSARDGEGIYEQYF
CDR3nt: TGCAGTGCTAGAGACGGGGAGGGGATCTACGAGCAGTACTTC

j_gene: TRBJ2-3
abundance: .
d_gene: TRBD2
v_gene: TRBV14
CDR3aa: CASSRRLAAGGSSTDTQYF
CDR3nt: TGTGCCAGCAGCCGCCGACTTGCTGCGGGAGGGTCTAGCACAGATACGCAGTATTTT

j_gene: TRBJ1-1
abundance: .
d_gene: .
v_gene: TRBV10-3
CDR3aa: CAITRQVNTEAFF
CDR3nt: TGTGCCATCACCCGACAGGTGAACACTGAAGCTTTCTTT

j_gene: TRBJ2-7
abundance: few
d_gene: .
v_gene: TRBV7-2
CDR3aa: CASSPDWYYEQYF
CDR3nt: TGTGCCAGCAGCCCAGATTGGTATTACGAGCAGTACTTC

j_gene: TRBJ2-6
abundance: .
d_gene: TRBD1
v_gene: TRBV20-1
CDR3aa: CSARDGTGGSGANVLTF
CDR3nt: TGCAGTGCTAGAGATGGTACAGGGGGCTCTGGGGCCAACGTCCTGACTTTC

j_gene: TRBJ1-6
abundance: .
d_gene: TRBD1
v_gene: TRBV30
CDR3aa: CAWTGTGASPLHF
CDR3nt: TGTGCCTGGACCGGGACAGGGGCTTCACCCCTCCACTTT

j_gene: TRBJ1-2
abundance: .
d_gene: .
v_gene: TRBV7-2
CDR3aa: CASSLGAPGATNYGYTF
CDR3nt: TGTGCCAGCAGCTTAGGGGCCCCCGGAGCAACTAACTATGGCTACACCTTC

j_gene: TRBJ1-4
abundance: few
d_gene: .
v_gene: TRBV6-5
CDR3aa: CASSYSRRGNEKLFF
CDR3nt: TGTGCCAGCAGTTACTCGCGAAGGGGGAATGAAAAACTGTTTTTT

j_gene: TRBJ2-7
abundance: .
d_gene: .
v_gene: TRBV7-2
CDR3aa: CASSLAPGWIYEQYF
CDR3nt: TGTGCCAGCAGCTTAGCGCCGGGATGGATATACGAGCAGTACTTC

j_gene: TRBJ1-4
abundance: .
d_gene: TRBD1
v_gene: TRBV7-2
CDR3aa: CASSEQGATNEKLFF
CDR3nt: TGTGCCAGCAGCGAACAGGGGGCAACTAATGAAAAACTGTTTTTT

j_gene: TRBJ2-6
abundance: few
d_gene: .
v_gene: TRBV27
CDR3aa: CASSSGSGHPSSGANVLTF
CDR3nt: TGTGCCAGCAGTTCCGGTTCAGGGCACCCCAGCTCTGGGGCCAACGTCCTGACTTTC

j_gene: TRBJ2-5
abundance: few
d_gene: .
v_gene: TRBV2
CDR3aa: CASVGDQETQYF
CDR3nt: TGTGCCAGCGTAGGGGATCAAGAGACCCAGTACTTC

j_gene: TRBJ2-7
abundance: few
d_gene: TRBD2
v_gene: TRBV29-1
CDR3aa: CSVGISAGPYEQYF
CDR3nt: TGCAGCGTTGGGATATCAGCGGGGCCCTACGAGCAGTACTTC

j_gene: TRBJ2-1
abundance: .
d_gene: TRBD1
v_gene: TRBV15
CDR3aa: CATSTSGGSYNEQFF
CDR3nt: TGTGCCACCAGCACCTCAGGGGGCTCCTACAATGAGCAGTTCTTC

j_gene: TRBJ1-4
abundance: many
d_gene: .
v_gene: TRBV6-6
CDR3aa: CASRTENNEKLFF
CDR3nt: TGTGCCAGCAGGACAGAGAATAATGAAAAACTGTTTTTT

j_gene: TRBJ2-1
abundance: .
d_gene: .
v_gene: TRBV20-1
CDR3aa: CSARDIGGWGRGNEQFF
CDR3nt: TGCAGTGCTAGAGATATCGGTGGGTGGGGTAGGGGGAATGAGCAGTTCTTC

j_gene: TRBJ2-7
abundance: .
d_gene: .
v_gene: TRBV27
CDR3aa: CASSPERKSSYEQYF
CDR3nt: TGTGCCAGCAGTCCGGAGCGGAAGAGCTCCTACGAGCAGTACTTC

j_gene: TRBJ2-6
abundance: .
d_gene: .
v_gene: TRBV4-3
CDR3aa: CASSQEWRAGANVLTF
CDR3nt: TGCGCCAGCAGCCAGGAATGGAGGGCTGGGGCCAACGTCCTGACTTTC

j_gene: TRBJ2-5
abundance: once
d_gene: TRBD1
v_gene: TRBV7-2
CDR3aa: CASIQGLQETQYF
CDR3nt: TGTGCCAGCATACAGGGGCTCCAAGAGACCCAGTACTTC

j_gene: TRBJ2-6
abundance: .
d_gene: TRBD1
v_gene: TRBV27
CDR3aa: CASSLYVQGASGANVLTF
CDR3nt: TGTGCCAGCAGTTTGTATGTACAGGGGGCGTCTGGGGCCAACGTCCTGACTTTC

j_gene: TRBJ2-5
abundance: few
d_gene: TRBD1
v_gene: TRBV29-1
CDR3aa: CSVAMGQGRETQYF
CDR3nt: TGCAGCGTTGCTATGGGACAGGGGAGAGAGACCCAGTACTTC

j_gene: TRBJ2-3
abundance: .
d_gene: TRBD2
v_gene: TRBV5-1
CDR3aa: CASSFGTSLVTQYF
CDR3nt: TGCGCCAGCAGCTTCGGGACTAGCCTCGTTACGCAGTATTTT